This T cell receptor beta chain comes out of a study of identifying expanded T cells in peripheral blood. Study conclusions and caveats: Across healthy donors, higher total template counts meant significantly greater approximately 2-week count variance. About 1.2 clones differed between technical replicates, versus around 15 and 19 over time.

Comment on this clone: Antigen unknown.

The V gene's germline CDR1 is SNHLY and CDR2 FYNNEI. The CDR3 extends over 15 amino acids. Trimming took 3 bases from V and 9 from J, leaving 15 bases between them. This table comes from immunoSEQ multiplex PCR, and its TCRdb copy is limited to in-frame clones, with some not included. The table includes about 85,000 clones, 70% to 90% detected once. V gene TRBV2 combines with J gene TRBJ1-6, with a tentative D call TRBD1 (5 bases). This TCR derives from a person aged 18-69 years in good health. The sequenced material came from blood. CDR3 in amino acids: CASSDQGARGSPLHF. The CDR3 DNA follows: TGTGCCAGCAGTGACCAAGGGGCCCGCGGTTCACCCCTCCACTTT.